Listed below are T cell receptor beta chains from one sample, sequenced in a study of shared clonotypes between healthy human individuals. Here immunoSEQ multiplex PCR was the method, and the copy in TCRdb shows in-frame clones only, minus some. Of over 1.5 million clones in the sample, around 98% were seen once. Sequences were obtained from naive CD4+ T cells sorted from blood. Every receptor here comes from a man aged 30-40 years in good health. Each CDR3 is given with its conserved first and last residue. Each record gives: CDR3 length, V gene, J gene, clone size, D gene, CDR3 protein, CDR3 DNA. The D gene is left open where the match is weak. For some rows the clone size is stated as once, few or many, or as a class when expanded; others skip it.

14,TRBV7-2,TRBJ2-5,NA,TRBD1,CASSTGQGGETQYF,TGTGCCAGCAGTACGGGACAGGGGGGGGAGACCCAGTACTTC
15,TRBV5-1,TRBJ1-4,NA,NA,CASSATGFVNEKLFF,TGCGCCAGCAGCGCAACAGGGTTTGTTAATGAAAAACTGTTTTTT
15,TRBV28,TRBJ2-3,NA,NA,CASSSVPDSTDTQYF,TGTGCCAGCAGTTCGGTCCCGGACAGCACAGATACGCAGTATTTT
16,TRBV9,TRBJ2-5,NA,TRBD2,CASSVGVAGAGETQYF,TGTGCCAGCAGCGTAGGCGTTGCGGGAGCTGGAGAGACCCAGTACTTC
14,TRBV9,TRBJ2-1,NA,TRBD2,CASSVGTSGNEQFF,TGTGCCAGCAGCGTAGGTACTAGCGGTAATGAGCAGTTCTTC
16,TRBV28,TRBJ2-7,once,TRBD2,CASSPRTSGDSRVQYF,TGTGCCAGCAGTCCGAGGACTAGCGGGGACTCGAGGGTGCAGTACTTC
14,TRBV28,TRBJ2-7,NA,TRBD2,CASMASGGHYEQYF,TGTGCCAGCATGGCTAGCGGGGGCCACTACGAGCAGTACTTC
16,TRBV15,TRBJ1-1,NA,NA,CATSRGRNGPNTEAFF,TGTGCCACCAGCAGAGGCAGGAATGGTCCGAACACTGAAGCTTTCTTT
18,TRBV5-1,TRBJ2-2,NA,NA,CASSLEGSGSPRTGELFF,TGCGCCAGCAGCTTGGAAGGTAGCGGCTCCCCCCGGACCGGGGAGCTGTTTTTT
15,TRBV19,TRBJ2-3,NA,NA,CASSSPGSSTDTQYF,TGTGCCAGTAGTAGCCCCGGATCAAGTACAGATACGCAGTATTTT